This record covers a single TCR beta chain. Its target is unknown. These data belong to a study of T cell responses to AZD1222 COVID-19 vaccine. Whole-study context: Second-dose recipients at about 4 or about 12 weeks were treated as one pooled group. General study findings and limits: Of spike-specific TCRs, nearly half reportedly target regions left unmutated in variants. Donor demographics were predominantly white British with a female majority; clonal diversity may be underestimated.

Only in-frame clones appear in the TCRdb table, and some are missing; sequencing was by immunoSEQ multiplex PCR. This sample yields approximately 150,000 clones, of which 87% are seen a single time; 2.6% belongs to the top ten. Trimming left V 3 bases short and J 4 bases short, with 10 bases between. The CDR3 spans 14 residues. Germline assignment: CDR1 SNHLY and CDR2 FYNNEI. The sequencing used peripheral blood, collected on day 0 of AZD1222 vaccination. The genes are TRBV2 and TRBJ1-5; D unresolved. This receptor was obtained from an adult in good health. The CDR3 spells CASSDQVGNQPQHF. Written as DNA, the CDR3 is TGTGCCAGCAGTGACCAGGTGGGGAATCAGCCCCAGCATTTT.